Here is one T cell receptor beta chain with its context. Its antigen is not identified. This specimen comes from a study of cytomegalovirus exposure and HLA in healthy donors. V lost 0 bases and J lost 5, with 11 bases in between. The CDR3 spans 15 residues. Germline V gives CDR1 KGHSH, CDR2 LQKENI. General study points: Presence/absence analyses assumed roughly uniform sequencing depth across donors.

Primers: 60 Vbeta forward and 13 Jbeta reverse. Sequenced by immunoSEQ multiplex PCR; TCRdb stores in-frame clones only, minus some. The sample carries approximately 150,000 clones, 82% recorded once. This sequence joins TRBV18 and TRBJ2-1; tentative D call: TRBD1 (6 bases). Specimen: PBMCs. The receptor's source is a middle-aged woman in good health and CMV-seronegative. The DNA of the CDR3 is TGTGCCAGCTCACCACCCCTCGGACAGCACAATGAGCAGTTCTTC. Its protein product is CASSPPLGQHNEQFF.